The following is a T cell receptor beta chain sequence with its context. Antigen specificity is unknown. The data are from a study of T cell responses to AZD1222 COVID-19 vaccine. Study-wide results and limits: Two AZD1222 doses significantly raised spike-specific TCR breadth and depth over controls. Most donors were white British and more were female, and clonal diversity was possibly underestimated. The study found vaccine-associated CD4 TCRs spanning spike, dominant at 160-218 and 743-854. Reportedly, close to half of spike-specific TCRs are directed against unmutated variant regions.

Libraries were prepared by immunoSEQ multiplex PCR; TCRdb keeps only in-frame clonotypes and omits some of them. The data contain roughly 130,000 clones, approximately 85% of them seen just once; the ten biggest clones take up approximately 1.5%. CDR1 is SGHRS and CDR2 is YFSETQ in the germline V gene. The ends were cut back, 2 bases at V and 1 base at J, with 18 bases in the middle. The CDR3 is 17 amino acids. This sequence joins TRBV5-1 and TRBJ1-1; a weak D match, TRBD1 (5 bases). Material: peripheral blood, obtained on day 0 of AZD1222 vaccination. This receptor was identified in an adult in good health. CDR3 loop: CASSFPVGGLRNTEAFF. The CDR3 DNA sequence: TGCGCCAGCAGCTTCCCAGTGGGGGGTCTGCGGAACACTGAAGCTTTCTTT.